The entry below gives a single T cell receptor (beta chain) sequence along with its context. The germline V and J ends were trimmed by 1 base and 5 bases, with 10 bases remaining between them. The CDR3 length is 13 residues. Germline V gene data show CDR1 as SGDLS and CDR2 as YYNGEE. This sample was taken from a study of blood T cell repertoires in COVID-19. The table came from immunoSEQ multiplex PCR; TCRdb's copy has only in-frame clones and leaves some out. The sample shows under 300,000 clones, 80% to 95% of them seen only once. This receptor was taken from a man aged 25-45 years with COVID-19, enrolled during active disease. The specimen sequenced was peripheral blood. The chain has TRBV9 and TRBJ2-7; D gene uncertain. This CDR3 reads CASSVSDWDEQYF. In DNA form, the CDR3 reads TGTGCCAGCAGCGTAAGCGATTGGGACGAGCAGTACTTC.